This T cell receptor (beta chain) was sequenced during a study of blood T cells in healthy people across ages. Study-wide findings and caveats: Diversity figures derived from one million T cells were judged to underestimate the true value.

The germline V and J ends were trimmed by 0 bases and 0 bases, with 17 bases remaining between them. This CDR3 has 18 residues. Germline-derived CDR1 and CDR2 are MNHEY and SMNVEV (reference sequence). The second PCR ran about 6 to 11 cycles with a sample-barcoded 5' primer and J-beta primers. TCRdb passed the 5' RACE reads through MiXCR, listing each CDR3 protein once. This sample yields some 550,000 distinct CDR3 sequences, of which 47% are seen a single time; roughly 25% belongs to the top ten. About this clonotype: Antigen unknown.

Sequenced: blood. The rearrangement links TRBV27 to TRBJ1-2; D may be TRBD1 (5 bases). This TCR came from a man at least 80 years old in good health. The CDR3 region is CASSLSQGLRGSNYGYTF. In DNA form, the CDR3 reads TGTGCCAGCAGTTTATCGCAGGGTCTTAGGGGCTCTAACTATGGCTACACCTTC.